Listed below are T cell receptor beta chains from one sample, sequenced in a study of regulatory T cells in long-lasting Graves disease. TCRdb used MiXCR to reprocess the multiplex PCR reads, holding one entry per CDR3 protein. The sample lists over 350,000 distinct CDR3 sequences; about 14% were seen once. The sample was also reused in another study, on T cells in Graves' hyperthyroidism and ophthalmopathy.

Sequencing was performed on peripheral blood mononuclear cells (PBMCs), taken at new diagnosis, from a patient treated with antithyroid drugs. Source of these receptors: a woman aged 45-65 years with Graves disease. The CDR3 runs from the conserved cysteine through the conserved F or W. The order of the fields is CDR3 length, J gene, V gene, clone size, D gene, CDR3 protein. The D gene is left open where the match is weak. Part of the rows lack a size; the others show once, few, many or a class for expanded clones.

len: 13; j_gene: TRBJ1-1; v_gene: TRBV2; abundance: many; d_gene: TRBD1; CDR3aa: CASLYRGGTEAFF
len: 16; j_gene: TRBJ2-2; v_gene: TRBV18; abundance: .; d_gene: .; CDR3aa: CASSPPTGGHTGELFF
len: 14; j_gene: TRBJ2-5; v_gene: TRBV20-1; abundance: few; d_gene: TRBD2; CDR3aa: CSASIAGVQETQYF
len: 16; j_gene: TRBJ2-7; v_gene: TRBV5-1; abundance: few; d_gene: TRBD1; CDR3aa: CASSPGGTGGQHEQYF
len: 15; j_gene: TRBJ2-3; v_gene: TRBV13; abundance: many; d_gene: TRBD2; CDR3aa: CASSKRLAGVDTQYF
len: 17; j_gene: TRBJ1-6; v_gene: TRBV12-3/TRBV12-4; abundance: many; d_gene: .; CDR3aa: CASSLLGTGGDNSPLHF
len: 15; j_gene: TRBJ2-5; v_gene: TRBV6-1; abundance: many; d_gene: .; CDR3aa: CASTPSYSSQETQYF
len: 10; j_gene: TRBJ2-1; v_gene: TRBV28; abundance: few; d_gene: .; CDR3aa: CASSRYEQFF
len: 15; j_gene: TRBJ2-7; v_gene: TRBV20-1; abundance: many; d_gene: TRBD1; CDR3aa: CSARGTGWMTYEQYF
len: 14; j_gene: TRBJ2-7; v_gene: TRBV20-1; abundance: .; d_gene: .; CDR3aa: CSANSGTRLYEQYF
len: 15; j_gene: TRBJ1-1; v_gene: TRBV29-1; abundance: many; d_gene: .; CDR3aa: CSVAGDRRGNTEAFF
len: 15; j_gene: TRBJ1-5; v_gene: TRBV28; abundance: many; d_gene: TRBD1; CDR3aa: CASSLWDRGNQPQHF
len: 14; j_gene: TRBJ1-3; v_gene: TRBV28; abundance: many; d_gene: TRBD1; CDR3aa: CASRDRTSGNTIYF
len: 12; j_gene: TRBJ2-5; v_gene: TRBV20-1; abundance: .; d_gene: TRBD2; CDR3aa: CSARGEGETQYF
len: 15; j_gene: TRBJ1-5; v_gene: TRBV4-1; abundance: .; d_gene: .; CDR3aa: CASSQDPGGGQPQHF
len: 13; j_gene: TRBJ2-7; v_gene: TRBV20-1; abundance: few; d_gene: .; CDR3aa: CSAMGPHRYKQYF
len: 14; j_gene: TRBJ2-7; v_gene: TRBV20-1; abundance: .; d_gene: TRBD1; CDR3aa: CSASHHGQGGEQYF
len: 15; j_gene: TRBJ2-4; v_gene: TRBV10-2; abundance: few; d_gene: TRBD1; CDR3aa: CASKGTGGAGDIQYF
len: 13; j_gene: TRBJ1-5; v_gene: TRBV19; abundance: few; d_gene: TRBD1; CDR3aa: CASRGRGHQPQHF
len: 14; j_gene: TRBJ1-1; v_gene: TRBV28; abundance: many; d_gene: TRBD1; CDR3aa: CASRTGGENTEAFF
len: 15; j_gene: TRBJ1-2; v_gene: TRBV20-1; abundance: .; d_gene: .; CDR3aa: CSAIRTPSNNYGYTF
len: 17; j_gene: TRBJ2-1; v_gene: TRBV20-1; abundance: .; d_gene: .; CDR3aa: CSARDATQGSSYNEQFF
len: 17; j_gene: TRBJ1-5; v_gene: TRBV18; abundance: many; d_gene: .; CDR3aa: CASSPGSRPSLGQPQHF
len: 15; j_gene: TRBJ1-5; v_gene: TRBV5-1; abundance: many; d_gene: .; CDR3aa: CASSRTADSNQPQHF
len: 16; j_gene: TRBJ1-2; v_gene: TRBV4-1; abundance: .; d_gene: .; CDR3aa: CASSQPIGRTEKGYTF
len: 14; j_gene: TRBJ1-1; v_gene: TRBV3-1; abundance: .; d_gene: .; CDR3aa: CASSRGTANTGAFF
len: 15; j_gene: TRBJ1-6; v_gene: TRBV12-3/TRBV12-4; abundance: many; d_gene: TRBD1; CDR3aa: CASSLTGQGRSPLHF
len: 12; j_gene: TRBJ2-1; v_gene: TRBV12-3/TRBV12-4; abundance: many; d_gene: TRBD2; CDR3aa: CASSFGTTQQFF
len: 14; j_gene: TRBJ2-7; v_gene: TRBV29-1; abundance: many; d_gene: TRBD1; CDR3aa: CSVEEWTGSHEQYF
len: 18; j_gene: TRBJ2-7; v_gene: TRBV6-1; abundance: .; d_gene: TRBD2; CDR3aa: CASSPTGLAGVLFHEQYF
len: 15; j_gene: TRBJ2-3; v_gene: TRBV28; abundance: many; d_gene: .; CDR3aa: CASSYPPELTDTQYF
len: 15; j_gene: TRBJ1-2; v_gene: TRBV28; abundance: .; d_gene: .; CDR3aa: CATYNRDKANYGYTF
len: 17; j_gene: TRBJ2-1; v_gene: TRBV2; abundance: .; d_gene: TRBD2; CDR3aa: CASSTTSSGSSYNEQFF
len: 15; j_gene: TRBJ1-5; v_gene: TRBV6-2/TRBV6-3; abundance: few; d_gene: .; CDR3aa: CASSYSVTSNQPQHF
len: 17; j_gene: TRBJ2-1; v_gene: TRBV6-2/TRBV6-3; abundance: many; d_gene: TRBD2; CDR3aa: CASSTTLAGVVNNEQFF
len: 8; j_gene: TRBJ2-7; v_gene: TRBV6-1; abundance: few; d_gene: TRBD1; CDR3aa: CASGTENF
len: 17; j_gene: TRBJ1-3; v_gene: TRBV7-8; abundance: many; d_gene: .; CDR3aa: CASAKGRDYHSGNTIYF
len: 13; j_gene: TRBJ2-2; v_gene: TRBV28; abundance: few; d_gene: TRBD2; CDR3aa: CASSPSGRRELFF
len: 15; j_gene: TRBJ1-4; v_gene: TRBV5-1; abundance: .; d_gene: .; CDR3aa: CASSLEGQWNEKLFF
len: 16; j_gene: TRBJ1-4; v_gene: TRBV28; abundance: .; d_gene: TRBD1; CDR3aa: CASSPPGQGRNEKLFF
len: 16; j_gene: TRBJ2-3; v_gene: TRBV25-1; abundance: .; d_gene: TRBD2; CDR3aa: CASSDGLAAITDTQYF
len: 17; j_gene: TRBJ2-3; v_gene: TRBV7-6; abundance: many; d_gene: TRBD1; CDR3aa: CASSLVGTALSTDTQYF
len: 17; j_gene: TRBJ2-1; v_gene: TRBV9; abundance: few; d_gene: TRBD2; CDR3aa: CASSVTLAGNIYNEQFF
len: 12; j_gene: TRBJ2-7; v_gene: TRBV7-9; abundance: few; d_gene: .; CDR3aa: CASRPQGTEQYF
len: 15; j_gene: TRBJ2-1; v_gene: TRBV7-2; abundance: many; d_gene: TRBD2; CDR3aa: CASSLLAGDGNEQFF
len: 15; j_gene: TRBJ2-2; v_gene: TRBV12-3/TRBV12-4; abundance: many; d_gene: .; CDR3aa: CASTLSGKNTGELFF
len: 17; j_gene: TRBJ2-1; v_gene: TRBV18; abundance: few; d_gene: TRBD2; CDR3aa: CASSPTSGKAAGNEQFF
len: 16; j_gene: TRBJ2-1; v_gene: TRBV7-9; abundance: .; d_gene: .; CDR3aa: CASSLVGGPLWSEQFF
len: 14; j_gene: TRBJ1-5; v_gene: TRBV27; abundance: many; d_gene: .; CDR3aa: CASSADSSNQPQHF
len: 15; j_gene: TRBJ2-5; v_gene: TRBV7-9; abundance: .; d_gene: .; CDR3aa: CASSDPARGMETQYF
len: 12; j_gene: TRBJ1-5; v_gene: TRBV3-1; abundance: many; d_gene: .; CDR3aa: CASSQQGQPQHF
len: 13; j_gene: TRBJ1-2; v_gene: TRBV19; abundance: .; d_gene: .; CDR3aa: CASSTGRDHGYTF
len: 17; j_gene: TRBJ2-3; v_gene: TRBV27; abundance: few; d_gene: .; CDR3aa: CASSTRDSQNVPDTQYF
len: 14; j_gene: TRBJ2-1; v_gene: TRBV5-1; abundance: many; d_gene: TRBD2; CDR3aa: CASSRLAGDNEQFF